The clone carrying this TCR beta chain was detected a few times. Its antigen is currently unknown. The length of the CDR3 is 14 residues. Trimming removed 3 bases from V and 4 bases from J, with 10 bases in between. CDR1 SGHAT and CDR2 FQNNGV come from the germline V gene. The source of the sample is a study of response to subunit inactivated influenza vaccine. Study outcomes and limitations: Each seasonal influenza vaccination recruits few new T cells, the authors suggested.

TCRdb re-called the RT-PCR reads with MiXCR, one entry per CDR3 protein. Among approximately 700,000 distinct CDR3 sequences listed, 15% to 19% were seen once. V usage is TRBV11-2 and J usage is TRBJ1-3; D might be TRBD1 (5 bases). This receptor was taken from a man aged 50 to 60 who received an inactivated influenza vaccine. The sequenced sample was PBMCs from blood, obtained less than 13 days after vaccination. The CDR3 loop reads CASSFMQGGNTIYF. The CDR3 DNA follows: TGTGCCAGCAGCTTTATGCAGGGCGGAAACACCATATATTTT.